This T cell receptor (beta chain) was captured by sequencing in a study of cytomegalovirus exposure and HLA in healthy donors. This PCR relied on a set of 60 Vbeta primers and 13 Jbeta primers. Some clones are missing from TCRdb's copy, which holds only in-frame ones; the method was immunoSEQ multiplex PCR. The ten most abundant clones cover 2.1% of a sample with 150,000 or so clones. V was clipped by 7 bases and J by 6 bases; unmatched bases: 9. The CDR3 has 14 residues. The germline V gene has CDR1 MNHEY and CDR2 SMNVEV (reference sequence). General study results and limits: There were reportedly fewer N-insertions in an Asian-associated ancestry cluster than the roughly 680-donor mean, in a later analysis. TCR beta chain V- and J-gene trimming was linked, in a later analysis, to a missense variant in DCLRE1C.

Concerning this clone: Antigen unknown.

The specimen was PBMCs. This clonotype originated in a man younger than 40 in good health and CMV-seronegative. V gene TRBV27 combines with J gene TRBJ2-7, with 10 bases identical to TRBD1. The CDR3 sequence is CASTPRTGGREQYF. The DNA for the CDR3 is TGTGCCAGCACCCCTCGGACAGGGGGACGCGAGCAGTACTTC.